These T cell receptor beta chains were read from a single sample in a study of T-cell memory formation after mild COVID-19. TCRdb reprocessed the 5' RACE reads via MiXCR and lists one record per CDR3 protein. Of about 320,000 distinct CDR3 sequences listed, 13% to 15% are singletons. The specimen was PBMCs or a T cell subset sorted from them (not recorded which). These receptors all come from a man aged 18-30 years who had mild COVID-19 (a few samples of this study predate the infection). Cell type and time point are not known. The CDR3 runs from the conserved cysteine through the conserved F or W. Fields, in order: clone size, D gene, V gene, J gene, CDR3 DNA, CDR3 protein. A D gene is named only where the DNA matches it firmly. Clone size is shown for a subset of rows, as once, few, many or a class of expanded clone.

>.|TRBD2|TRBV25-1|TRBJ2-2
TGTGCCAGCAGTCAAGCGGGGGACTGGAACACCGGGGAGCTGTTTTTT
CASSQAGDWNTGELFF
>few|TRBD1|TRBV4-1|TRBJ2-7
TGCGCCAGCAGCCAAGCGGGACAGGGGCCCCACGAGCAGTACTTC
CASSQAGQGPHEQYF
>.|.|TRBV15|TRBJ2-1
TGTGCCACCAGCACCCCGATTGGGGGGCCCTACAATGAGCAGTTCTTC
CATSTPIGGPYNEQFF
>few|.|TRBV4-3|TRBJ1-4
TGCGCCAGCAGCCAAGATCCGTCGCGGTCTTCCCCCAGGATGCCCGGAAAACTGTTTTTT
CASSQDPSRSSPRMPGKLFF
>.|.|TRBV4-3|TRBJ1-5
TGCGCCAGCAGCCAAGACAGGAGGGGCAATCAGCCCCAGCATTTT
CASSQDRRGNQPQHF
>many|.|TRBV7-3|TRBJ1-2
TGTGCCAGCAGCTCCCTTTCGAGACTTAGGAAGAACTATGGCTACACCTTC
CASSSLSRLRKNYGYTF
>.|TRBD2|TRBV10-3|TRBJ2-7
TGTGCCATCAAGAAGCGGGACTCCTACGAGCAGTACTTC
CAIKKRDSYEQYF
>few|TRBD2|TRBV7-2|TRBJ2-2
TGTGCCAGCAGCTTAGCGACGGGGGGGACCGGGGAGCTGTTTTTT
CASSLATGGTGELFF
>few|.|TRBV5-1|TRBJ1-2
TGCGCCAGCGCTGCTGGGACGGCACGGGATGGCTACACCTTC
CASAAGTARDGYTF
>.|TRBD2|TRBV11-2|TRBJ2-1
TGTGCCAGCAGCTTACCTACCCTGGGTACTAGCGGGGGGAGGAATGAGCAGTTCTTC
CASSLPTLGTSGGRNEQFF
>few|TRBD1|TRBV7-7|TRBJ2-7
TGTGCCAGCAGCGTCGGGACAGGGAGTTCCTACGAGCAGTACTTC
CASSVGTGSSYEQYF
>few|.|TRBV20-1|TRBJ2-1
TGCAGCGCCGCAGTCGGGTGGAATGAGCAGTTCTTC
CSAAVGWNEQFF
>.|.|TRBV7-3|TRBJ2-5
TGTGCCAGCAGCTTACTTGGGCTTGCTCAAGAGACCCAGTACTTC
CASSLLGLAQETQYF
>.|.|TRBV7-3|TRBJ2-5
TGTGCCAGCAGCTTAACGGCCCTTCAAGAGACCCAGTACTTC
CASSLTALQETQYF
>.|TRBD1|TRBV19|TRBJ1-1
TGTGCCAGTAGTGTGACAGGGGTGAACACTGAAGCTTTCTTT
CASSVTGVNTEAFF
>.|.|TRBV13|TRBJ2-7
TGTGCCAGCAGCTCCCGCAGGGTGATCTCCTACGAGCAGTACTTC
CASSSRRVISYEQYF
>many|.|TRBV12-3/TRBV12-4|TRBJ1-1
TGTGCCAGCAGTTTCGTGGCAGGGTGGGAGGCTGAAGCTTTCTTT
CASSFVAGWEAEAFF
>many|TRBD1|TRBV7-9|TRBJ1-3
TGTGCCAGCAGCACTCGCAGGGGGTCTGGAAACACCATATATTTT
CASSTRRGSGNTIYF
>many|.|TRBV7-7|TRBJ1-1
TGTGCTAGCAGCACCTCCCTGAACACTGAAGCTTTCTTT
CASSTSLNTEAFF
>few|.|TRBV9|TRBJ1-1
TGTGCCAGCAGCCAAACCGACACCTTGGCCACTGAAGCTTTCTTT
CASSQTDTLATEAFF
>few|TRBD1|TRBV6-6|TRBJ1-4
TGTGCCAGCAGTCCCGGGACAGCCGAAAAACTGTTTTTT
CASSPGTAEKLFF
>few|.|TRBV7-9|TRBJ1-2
TGTGCCAGCAGCTCCCGACAGGCACCAAACTATGGCTACACCTTC
CASSSRQAPNYGYTF
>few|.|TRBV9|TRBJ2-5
TGTGCCAGCAGCGGTGCGGCGTCCCGAGAGACCCAGTACTTC
CASSGAASRETQYF
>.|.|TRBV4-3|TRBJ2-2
TGCGCCAGCAGTGGGCACCGAAACACCGGGGAGCTGTTTTTT
CASSGHRNTGELFF